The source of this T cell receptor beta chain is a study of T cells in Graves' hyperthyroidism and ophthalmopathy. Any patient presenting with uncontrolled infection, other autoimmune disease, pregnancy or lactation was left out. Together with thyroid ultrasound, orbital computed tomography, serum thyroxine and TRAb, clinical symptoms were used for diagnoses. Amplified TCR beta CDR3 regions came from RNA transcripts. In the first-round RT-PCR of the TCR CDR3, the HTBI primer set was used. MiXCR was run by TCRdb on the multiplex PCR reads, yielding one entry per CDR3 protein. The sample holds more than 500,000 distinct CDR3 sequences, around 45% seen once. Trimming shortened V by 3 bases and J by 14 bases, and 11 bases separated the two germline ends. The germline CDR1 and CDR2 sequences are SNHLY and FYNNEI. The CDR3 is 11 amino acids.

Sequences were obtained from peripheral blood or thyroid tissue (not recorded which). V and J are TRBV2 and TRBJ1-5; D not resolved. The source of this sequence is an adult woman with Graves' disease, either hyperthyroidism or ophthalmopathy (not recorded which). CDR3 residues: CASSEGHYEHF. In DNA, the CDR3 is TGTGCCAGCAGTGAGGGTCACTACGAGCATTTT.